This T cell receptor (beta chain) was sequenced in a study of blood T cell repertoires in COVID-19. Generated by immunoSEQ multiplex PCR, the TCRdb table keeps only in-frame clones and is missing some. The sample consists of about 200,000 clones, 85% of them appearing once. CDR3 length: 14 residues. Germline lookup yields CDR1 LGHDT and CDR2 YNNKEL (reference sequence). V dropped 3 bases and J dropped 7; count of bases not matched to a gene: 6. The V gene is TRBV3-1 (or the pseudogene TRBV3-2), the J gene TRBJ1-2, with 9 bases matching TRBD1. The sequence was collected from a man aged 55-75 years with COVID-19, enrolled during active disease. Material: peripheral blood. Here the CDR3 DNA reads TGTGCCAGCAGCCACCCCTGGACAGGGGTTGGCTACACCTTC. Residues: CASSHPWTGVGYTF.